These T cell receptor beta chains were read from a single sample in a study of identical twins' blood T cells. A single record per CDR3 protein comes from TCRdb applying MiXCR to the 5' RACE reads. The data contain hundreds of thousands of distinct CDR3 sequences, roughly 28% of them singletons. The sequenced sample consisted of PBMCs. Receptors originate from a woman between 18 and 49 years old in good health. The CDR3 runs from the conserved cysteine through the conserved F or W. The order of the fields is J gene, D gene, clone size, V gene, CDR3 DNA, CDR3 protein. The D gene is left open where the match is weak. A clone size is listed for some rows: how often the clone was seen (once, few, many), or a class if it is expanded.

j_call: TRBJ1-1
d_call: -
clone_size: few
v_call: TRBV29-1
cdr3_nt: TGCAGCGTCGAACCGGGACTCCCTATGAGACCTGAAGCTTTCTTT
cdr3_aa: CSVEPGLPMRPEAFF

j_call: TRBJ1-4
d_call: -
clone_size: -
v_call: TRBV14
cdr3_nt: TGTGCCAGCAGCCATGAAGGCAGGGGTAATGAAAAACTGTTTTTT
cdr3_aa: CASSHEGRGNEKLFF

j_call: TRBJ1-1
d_call: -
clone_size: -
v_call: TRBV7-9
cdr3_nt: TGTGCCAGCACCCCCGGGCCCACTGAAGCTTTCTTT
cdr3_aa: CASTPGPTEAFF

j_call: TRBJ1-1
d_call: TRBD1
clone_size: -
v_call: TRBV20-1
cdr3_nt: TGCAGTGGGGTGGTACAGGGGAAAGCTTTCTTT
cdr3_aa: CSGVVQGKAFF

j_call: TRBJ2-3
d_call: TRBD2
clone_size: -
v_call: TRBV29-1
cdr3_nt: TGCAGCGTTGGGGCCCCTCCGCGTGGGGGACTAAGCACAGATACGCAGTATTTT
cdr3_aa: CSVGAPPRGGLSTDTQYF

j_call: TRBJ2-3
d_call: TRBD2
clone_size: -
v_call: TRBV20-1
cdr3_nt: TGCAGTGCTCCCGAATGGACTAGCTTTATGGATACGCAGTATTTT
cdr3_aa: CSAPEWTSFMDTQYF

j_call: TRBJ2-1
d_call: TRBD2
clone_size: few
v_call: TRBV5-1
cdr3_nt: TGCGCCAGCAGCCCGACTAGCGGACCCTACAATGAGCAGTTCTTC
cdr3_aa: CASSPTSGPYNEQFF

j_call: TRBJ1-5
d_call: -
clone_size: -
v_call: TRBV27
cdr3_nt: TGTGCCAGCAGTACCCGGGGGCCCCAGCATTTT
cdr3_aa: CASSTRGPQHF

j_call: TRBJ1-2
d_call: -
clone_size: -
v_call: TRBV29-1
cdr3_nt: TGCAGCTCTCAGGAGGTGCGAGGCTACACCTTC
cdr3_aa: CSSQEVRGYTF

j_call: TRBJ2-2
d_call: -
clone_size: -
v_call: TRBV30
cdr3_nt: TGTGCCTGGGGGACATCCAACACCGGGGAGCTGTTTTTT
cdr3_aa: CAWGTSNTGELFF

j_call: TRBJ1-2
d_call: -
clone_size: few
v_call: TRBV20-1
cdr3_nt: TGCAGTGCTAGAAGTGATTTACAACGGGACTTATCAAGGACTGATAACTATGGCTACACCTTC
cdr3_aa: CSARSDLQRDLSRTDNYGYTF

j_call: TRBJ1-1
d_call: -
clone_size: -
v_call: TRBV20-1
cdr3_nt: TGCAGTGCTCGGCGTGGGGAGACAACGAACACTGAAGCTTTCTTT
cdr3_aa: CSARRGETTNTEAFF

j_call: TRBJ1-1
d_call: TRBD1
clone_size: -
v_call: TRBV5-1
cdr3_nt: TGCGCCAGCAGCATAACGACAGGGAAGGGCACTGAAGCTTTCTTT
cdr3_aa: CASSITTGKGTEAFF

j_call: TRBJ1-1
d_call: -
clone_size: -
v_call: TRBV27
cdr3_nt: TGTGCCAGCAGTACAGGCTTGAGCACTGAAGCTTTCTTT
cdr3_aa: CASSTGLSTEAFF

j_call: TRBJ1-5
d_call: -
clone_size: -
v_call: TRBV28
cdr3_nt: TGTGCCAGCAATGACGGGGTGGGGGTCTATAGCAATCAGCCCCAGCATTTT
cdr3_aa: CASNDGVGVYSNQPQHF

j_call: TRBJ1-2
d_call: TRBD1
clone_size: -
v_call: TRBV9
cdr3_nt: TGTGCCAGCTCCAGGGGGGTCGGCTACACCTTC
cdr3_aa: CASSRGVGYTF

j_call: TRBJ1-6
d_call: -
clone_size: -
v_call: TRBV11-3
cdr3_nt: TGTGCCAGCAGTACCCCTAGGGGCAGAGATAATTCACCCCTCCACTTT
cdr3_aa: CASSTPRGRDNSPLHF

j_call: TRBJ2-3
d_call: -
clone_size: -
v_call: TRBV18
cdr3_nt: TGTGCCAGCTCACCACTAGGTGGTACGCAGTATTTT
cdr3_aa: CASSPLGGTQYF

j_call: TRBJ1-5
d_call: TRBD1
clone_size: few
v_call: TRBV12-3/TRBV12-4
cdr3_nt: TGTGCCAGCAGTTCTCAGACAGGGAATAGCAATCAGCCCCAGCATTTT
cdr3_aa: CASSSQTGNSNQPQHF

j_call: TRBJ1-1
d_call: -
clone_size: few
v_call: TRBV6-1
cdr3_nt: TGTGCCAGCGTCCTCCGATTGAACACTGAAGCTTTCTTT
cdr3_aa: CASVLRLNTEAFF

j_call: TRBJ2-7
d_call: TRBD2
clone_size: -
v_call: TRBV20-1
cdr3_nt: TGCAGTGCTAGAATCCTCACAACTAGCGGGAGTACCTACGAGCAGTACTTC
cdr3_aa: CSARILTTSGSTYEQYF

j_call: TRBJ1-1
d_call: -
clone_size: -
v_call: TRBV12-3/TRBV12-4
cdr3_nt: TGTGCCAGCAGTTTAGGAGGCCCAAACACTGAAGCTTTCTTT
cdr3_aa: CASSLGGPNTEAFF

j_call: TRBJ2-3
d_call: -
clone_size: many
v_call: TRBV12-3/TRBV12-4
cdr3_nt: TGTGCCAGCAGTTTGGGCAGGGGAATAGATACGCAGTATTTT
cdr3_aa: CASSLGRGIDTQYF

j_call: TRBJ1-1
d_call: -
clone_size: -
v_call: TRBV7-2
cdr3_nt: TGTGCCAGCAGCACGGGGACGTCGCTTGAAGCTTTCTTT
cdr3_aa: CASSTGTSLEAFF

j_call: TRBJ1-2
d_call: -
clone_size: -
v_call: TRBV6-5
cdr3_nt: TGTGCCAGCAGTTCTACTGGGAAGGCTAACTATGGCTACACCTTC
cdr3_aa: CASSSTGKANYGYTF

j_call: TRBJ1-1
d_call: -
clone_size: -
v_call: TRBV6-1
cdr3_nt: TGTGCCAGCAGTGAGGGGCGTGGGCAGCTGAACACTGAAGCTTTCTTT
cdr3_aa: CASSEGRGQLNTEAFF

j_call: TRBJ1-1
d_call: TRBD1
clone_size: many
v_call: TRBV5-1
cdr3_nt: TGTGCCAGCAGTCCCGGGACAGCGAACACTGAAGCTTTCTTT
cdr3_aa: CASSPGTANTEAFF

j_call: TRBJ1-4
d_call: -
clone_size: -
v_call: TRBV10-3
cdr3_nt: TGTGCCATCAGTCTACCGCCAAACAGCGTCTCCGAAAAACTGTTTTTT
cdr3_aa: CAISLPPNSVSEKLFF

j_call: TRBJ2-1
d_call: -
clone_size: -
v_call: TRBV5-1
cdr3_nt: TGCGCCAGCAGTCTAGGATCGGCTTACGATGAGCAGTTCTTC
cdr3_aa: CASSLGSAYDEQFF

j_call: TRBJ1-1
d_call: -
clone_size: many
v_call: TRBV19
cdr3_nt: TGTGCCAGTAGTATGGGACTGGGGAACACTGAAGCTTTCTTT
cdr3_aa: CASSMGLGNTEAFF

j_call: TRBJ2-3
d_call: -
clone_size: -
v_call: TRBV20-1
cdr3_nt: TGCAGTGCTAGAGATCGAATCCAAATCCTAAGCACAGATAGGCAGTATTTT
cdr3_aa: CSARDRIQILSTDRQYF

j_call: TRBJ2-3
d_call: -
clone_size: -
v_call: TRBV6-2/TRBV6-3
cdr3_nt: TGTGCCAGCAGTAGTTCCGTGTATACGCAGTATTTT
cdr3_aa: CASSSSVYTQYF

j_call: TRBJ2-1
d_call: TRBD2
clone_size: -
v_call: TRBV20-1
cdr3_nt: TGCAGTGCTACGCCGGGACTAGCGGGGGACTACAATGAGCAGTTCTTC
cdr3_aa: CSATPGLAGDYNEQFF

j_call: TRBJ1-1
d_call: TRBD1
clone_size: once
v_call: TRBV9
cdr3_nt: TGTGCCAGCAGCGAGCGGGACAGGGGGACTGAAGCTTTCTTT
cdr3_aa: CASSERDRGTEAFF

j_call: TRBJ1-1
d_call: TRBD1
clone_size: many
v_call: TRBV12-3/TRBV12-4
cdr3_nt: TGTGCCAGCAGACACACCGACAGGGCGAACACTGAAGCTTTCTTT
cdr3_aa: CASRHTDRANTEAFF

j_call: TRBJ1-1
d_call: -
clone_size: -
v_call: TRBV18
cdr3_nt: TGTGCCAGCTCACTAGTAGAAAGGGAAGCTGAAGCTTTCTTT
cdr3_aa: CASSLVEREAEAFF

j_call: TRBJ2-1
d_call: -
clone_size: few
v_call: TRBV6-2/TRBV6-3
cdr3_nt: TGTGCCAGCAGACAGGAGGGCGCGAATGAGCAGTTCTTC
cdr3_aa: CASRQEGANEQFF

j_call: TRBJ1-3
d_call: -
clone_size: -
v_call: TRBV7-6
cdr3_nt: TGTGCCAGCAGCTTAGCGTTCTCTTCCTCTTCGGGAAACACCGTATATTTT
cdr3_aa: CASSLAFSSSSGNTVYF

j_call: TRBJ1-1
d_call: TRBD1
clone_size: many
v_call: TRBV10-3
cdr3_nt: TGTGCCATCAGTGAGACTAGGGGGCGAGGGTTTTCGGGAGCTTTCTTT
cdr3_aa: CAISETRGRGFSGAFF

j_call: TRBJ2-1
d_call: -
clone_size: -
v_call: TRBV28
cdr3_nt: TGTGCCAGCAGTCCAGGACAGCTCTCCTACAATGAGCAGTTCTTC
cdr3_aa: CASSPGQLSYNEQFF

j_call: TRBJ2-1
d_call: TRBD1
clone_size: -
v_call: TRBV20-1
cdr3_nt: TGCAGTGCTCAAACTCCCGGACAGGCTAATGAGCAGTTCTTC
cdr3_aa: CSAQTPGQANEQFF

j_call: TRBJ2-7
d_call: -
clone_size: few
v_call: TRBV28
cdr3_nt: TGTGCCAGCAGAGATCCAACGACCGACGAGCAGTACTTC
cdr3_aa: CASRDPTTDEQYF

j_call: TRBJ1-1
d_call: -
clone_size: many
v_call: TRBV7-2
cdr3_nt: TGTGCCAGCAGCTTCTTTACCGGGAACACTGAAGCTTTCTTT
cdr3_aa: CASSFFTGNTEAFF

j_call: TRBJ2-7
d_call: -
clone_size: few
v_call: TRBV16
cdr3_nt: TGTGCCAGCGCGTACCGCATATACTACGAGCAGTACTTC
cdr3_aa: CASAYRIYYEQYF

j_call: TRBJ2-1
d_call: -
clone_size: -
v_call: TRBV12-3/TRBV12-4
cdr3_nt: TGTGCCAGCAGCTTCCGGGCCGGCAATGAGCAGTTCTTC
cdr3_aa: CASSFRAGNEQFF

j_call: TRBJ2-3
d_call: -
clone_size: few
v_call: TRBV20-1
cdr3_nt: TGCAGTGCTAGTGAAGTAACCAGCACAGATACGCAGTATTTT
cdr3_aa: CSASEVTSTDTQYF

j_call: TRBJ1-5
d_call: -
clone_size: -
v_call: TRBV19
cdr3_nt: TGTGCCAGTAGTATCCTGTCAGCCGGTCAGCCCCAGCATTTT
cdr3_aa: CASSILSAGQPQHF

j_call: TRBJ2-7
d_call: TRBD2
clone_size: once
v_call: TRBV2
cdr3_nt: TGTGCCAGCACCGCACGGCCTAGCGGGCGTTACGAGCAGTACTTC
cdr3_aa: CASTARPSGRYEQYF

j_call: TRBJ2-1
d_call: TRBD2
clone_size: -
v_call: TRBV5-1
cdr3_nt: TGCGCCAGCAGCTTTCCGGGAGGGCCCTACAATGAGCAGTTCTTC
cdr3_aa: CASSFPGGPYNEQFF

j_call: TRBJ1-6
d_call: TRBD1
clone_size: few
v_call: TRBV12-3/TRBV12-4
cdr3_nt: TGTGCCAGCAGTTTACTGGACAGGGGAGGTTCACCCCTCCACTTT
cdr3_aa: CASSLLDRGGSPLHF

j_call: TRBJ1-6
d_call: -
clone_size: -
v_call: TRBV5-1
cdr3_nt: TGCGCCAGCAGATCAGAAGGGTTGAGCTCCTATAATTCACCCCTCCACTTT
cdr3_aa: CASRSEGLSSYNSPLHF

j_call: TRBJ2-7
d_call: TRBD2
clone_size: few
v_call: TRBV10-3
cdr3_nt: TGTGCCATCAGTGAGTATCCTAGCGGTGTGAGCGAGCAGTACTTC
cdr3_aa: CAISEYPSGVSEQYF

j_call: TRBJ2-2
d_call: TRBD2
clone_size: few
v_call: TRBV6-5
cdr3_nt: TGTGCCAGCAGTTACCTGGGGGGGACTAGAGGTGGTACCGGGGAGCTGTTTTTT
cdr3_aa: CASSYLGGTRGGTGELFF